Presented here are 29 T cell receptor beta chains from one specimen sequenced in a study of blood T cell repertoires in COVID-19. Method: immunoSEQ multiplex PCR; TCRdb's copy keeps in-frame clones and lacks some. The profile covers 370,000 or so clones, with 70% to 90% appearing a single time and approximately 1.3% taken by the ten largest. The sequencing sample was made of PBMCs or T cells enriched from blood (not recorded which). These receptors were obtained from a man aged 25-45 years who had recovered from COVID-19.

The genes are TRBV4-1 and TRBJ2-7; 9 nucleotides agree with TRBD1. Trimming at V came to 1 base and at J to 2 bases, leaving 6 bases not matched to a gene. The germline V gene has CDR1 MGHRA and CDR2 YSYEKL. CDR3 length: 16 residues. The CDR3: CASSQGLGQGPYEQYF. The CDR3, as DNA: TGCGCCAGCAGCCAAGGATTGGGACAGGGTCCCTACGAGCAGTACTTC.

This clone has a handful of counts. This rearrangement joins TRBV6-2 or TRBV6-3 to TRBJ1-2; D call uncertain. Germline lookup yields CDR1 MNHEY and CDR2 SVGEGT. CDR3 length: 11 residues. V was cut by 4 bases and J by 4 bases, with 4 bases left in between. The CDR3 nucleotides are TGTGCCAGCAGTTCCCTCTATGGCTACACCTTC. It encodes CASSSLYGYTF.

This chain links TRBV12-3 or TRBV12-4 with TRBJ1-2, with D possibly matching TRBD1 (5 bases). This CDR3 contains 13 residues. V was pared by 8 bases and J by 3 bases, with 13 bases between. The CDR3 loop is CASSAGTDYGYTF. CDR3 sequence (DNA): TGTGCCAGCTCCGCGGGGACTGACTATGGCTACACCTTC.

This chain links TRBV7-3 with TRBJ1-2; D might be TRBD1 (6 bases). V lost 5 bases and J 1 base, leaving 8 bases between the germline ends. The germline CDR1 and CDR2 sequences are SGHTA and FQGTGA. The CDR3 has 13 residues. This CDR3 reads CASSQGINYGYTF. The DNA of the CDR3 is TGTGCCAGCAGCCAGGGGATTAACTATGGCTACACCTTC.

J is TRBJ1-1 and V is TRBV4-1; tentative D call: TRBD1 (6 bases). The V gene lost 1 base and the J gene lost 4 bases, with 19 bases spanning the gap. CDR1 is MGHRA, CDR2 YSYEKL, per germline. The length of the CDR3 is 17 residues. CDR3 bases: TGCGCCAGCAGCCAAGCTGTTCGGGGGGCGGTAGGCACTGAAGCTTTCTTT. Its protein is CASSQAVRGAVGTEAFF.

The chain employs TRBV7-2 and TRBJ2-5; D may be TRBD2 (5 bases). Germline V gives CDR1 SGHTA, CDR2 FQGNSA. Trimming shortened V by 6 bases and J by 1 base, and 12 bases separated the two germline ends. This CDR3 has 14 amino acids. In DNA form, the CDR3 reads TGTGCCAGCAGGCCGCCCGCGGGCCAAGAGACCCAGTACTTC. This gives the protein CASRPPAGQETQYF.

The chain joins TRBV7-2 to TRBJ1-2, with D uncertain. Trimming cost V 0 bases and J 5 bases, with 7 bases left between them. The CDR3 has 13 amino acids. Germline CDR1 and CDR2: SGHTA and FQGNSA. Here the CDR3 reads CASSLAEEYGYTF. The CDR3 DNA reads TGTGCCAGCAGCTTAGCGGAGGAGTATGGCTACACCTTC.

The V call is TRBV18, the J call TRBJ2-3, with D possibly TRBD1 on 5 matching bases. The V end lost 9 bases, the J end lost 0 bases, and 10 bases lay between the germline ends. This CDR3 spans 13 amino acids. Germline values: CDR1 KGHSH, CDR2 LQKENI. The CDR3 is CASEQDSTDTQYF. The CDR3 DNA sequence: TGTGCCAGTGAACAGGATAGCACAGATACGCAGTATTTT.

The rearrangement joins TRBV10-3 to TRBJ1-1; perhaps TRBD1 as D (6 bases). Germline lookup yields CDR1 ENHRY and CDR2 SYGVKD. V gave up 4 bases and J gave up 0 bases, with 12 bases separating them. The CDR3 is made up of 15 amino acids. The CDR3 nucleotides read TGTGCCATCAGTGGCTCGGCAGGGGTGAACACTGAAGCTTTCTTT. Translated: CAISGSAGVNTEAFF.

This sequence joins TRBV19 and TRBJ1-2; D ambiguous. Trimming cost V 7 bases and J 5 bases, with 11 bases left between them. Germline V gene lookup returns CDR1 LNHDA and CDR2 SQIVND (reference sequence). The CDR3 extends over 12 amino acids. CDR3 loop: CASTEGGYGYTF. In nucleotides, the CDR3 is TGTGCCAGTACCGAGGGAGGATATGGCTACACCTTC.

The chain is built from TRBV21-1 and TRBJ2-3; the listed D gene, TRBD2, was not tested against the DNA. TRBV21-1 is classified as a pseudogene. The CDR3 is made up of 17 amino acids. In nucleotides, the CDR3 is TGTGCCAGCAGCAAAGGGGGCGGGGGCTCTAGCACAGATACGCAGTATTTT. Residues: CASSKGGGGSSTDTQYF.

This clone was picked up a small number of times. As DNA, the CDR3 is TGTGCCAGCAGTCGAACCGGTTACCGGGACAGCGATGAAAAACTGTTTTTT. Translating it yields CASSRTGYRDSDEKLFF. This chain connects TRBV3-1 (or the pseudogene TRBV3-2) to TRBJ1-4, with 7 bases fitting TRBD1. J was trimmed by 6 bases and V by 6 bases; bases with no gene match: 16. CDR1 and CDR2 from the germline V gene are LGHDT and YNNKEL (reference sequence). This CDR3 has 17 amino acids.

The chain carries TRBV7-2 and TRBJ2-5; weak D call: TRBD1 (6 bases). V shed 4 bases and J shed 1 base, with 7 bases lying between them. The CDR3 covers 13 residues. Per germline, CDR1 SGHTA and CDR2 FQGNSA. The DNA for the CDR3 is TGTGCCAGCAGCTCACAGGGCCAAGAGACCCAGTACTTC. The encoded protein is CASSSQGQETQYF.

The chain combines TRBV18 with TRBJ1-1, with D unclear. Trimming took off 0 bases at V and 2 bases at J, with 7 bases between the two ends. The germline V gene encodes CDR1 KGHSH and CDR2 LQKENI. The CDR3 spans 14 residues. The CDR3 reads CASSPPNSNTEAFF. The CDR3 nucleotides read TGTGCCAGCTCACCACCGAACTCTAACACTGAAGCTTTCTTT.

This chain links TRBV6-6 with TRBJ1-1, with D perhaps TRBD1 (5 bases). In germline, CDR1 is MNHNY, CDR2 SVGAGI (reference sequence). Trimming shortened V by 6 bases and J by 1 base, and 9 bases separated the two germline ends. This CDR3 has 13 residues. The CDR3 sequence: CASRTGQNTEAFF. The CDR3 DNA reads TGTGCCAGCAGGACCGGACAGAACACTGAAGCTTTCTTT.

V gene TRBV5-4 combines with J gene TRBJ2-1; D not certain. The germline V gene has CDR1 SGHNT and CDR2 YYREEE (reference sequence). Trimming took off 1 base at V and 2 bases at J, with 13 bases between the two ends. This CDR3 spans 16 amino acids. The CDR3, as DNA: TGTGCCAGCAGCTTGCGAGGAGTTAGCCCCTACAATGAGCAGTTCTTC. As protein: CASSLRGVSPYNEQFF. Looking up the rest from reference TRBV5-4 and TRBJ2-1 gives the full variable domain: ETGVTQSPTHLIKTRGQQVTLRCSSQSGHNTVSWYQQALGQGPQFIFQYYREEENGRGNFPPRFSGLQFPNYSSELNVNALELDDSALYLCASSLRGVSPYNEQFFGPGTRLTVL.

This chain uses TRBV11-2 with TRBJ1-2, with D perhaps matching TRBD1 (6 bases). CDR1 is SGHAT, CDR2 FQNNGV, per germline. There are 14 residues in the CDR3. V lost 5 bases, J lost 2 bases, and 12 bases lay in between. CDR3 coding DNA: TGTGCCAGCAGCGCAAATCAGGGGAACTATGGCTACACCTTC. It translates to CASSANQGNYGYTF.

V is TRBV7-9 and J is TRBJ1-1, with 8 bases aligning to TRBD1. The germline V gene has CDR1 SEHNR and CDR2 FQNEAQ (reference sequence). Trimming removed 7 bases from V and 1 base from J; junction bases left unmatched: 2. This CDR3 contains 13 residues. The CDR3 is CASTGTGNTEAFF. CDR3 nucleotides: TGTGCCAGCACCGGGACAGGGAACACTGAAGCTTTCTTT.

The chain couples TRBV10-3 to TRBJ2-1, with 11 bases aligning to TRBD2. Germline assignment: CDR1 ENHRY and CDR2 SYGVKD. V was clipped by 7 bases and J by 2 bases; unmatched bases: 4. CDR3 length: 15 residues. Here the CDR3 DNA reads TGTGCCATCAAGGATAGCGGGGGGGCCTACAATGAGCAGTTCTTC. Translated, it gives CAIKDSGGAYNEQFF.

This sequence joins TRBV19 and TRBJ1-3; 8 bases fit TRBD1. The junction had 3 bases not matched to a gene; V was cut back by 8 bases and J by 0 bases. CDR1 is LNHDA and CDR2 is SQIVND in the germline V gene (reference sequence). This CDR3 has 14 amino acids. This CDR3 is CASGQGFSGNTIYF. The CDR3 nucleotides are TGTGCCAGTGGACAGGGCTTCTCTGGAAACACCATATATTTT.

The chain links TRBV13 to TRBJ2-5, with 10 bases fitting TRBD1. Trimming at V came to 5 bases and at J to 5 bases, leaving 8 bases not matched to a gene. This CDR3 region has 15 residues. Per the germline V gene, CDR1 is PRHDT and CDR2 is FYEKMQ (reference sequence). The DNA for the CDR3 is TGTGCCAGCAGCCAACGGACAGGGGGTAAGGAGACCCAGTACTTC. Encoded protein: CASSQRTGGKETQYF.

CDR3: CASSQGTGESPLHF. Here the CDR3 DNA reads TGTGCCAGCAGCCAAGGGACAGGGGAGTCACCCCTCCACTTT. J is TRBJ1-6 and V is TRBV3-1 (or the pseudogene TRBV3-2), with 9 bases lining up with TRBD1. Germline-derived CDR1 and CDR2 are LGHDT and YNNKEL (reference sequence). The CDR3 loop spans 14 amino acids. V shed 1 base and J 10 bases; nucleotides not matched to a gene: 2.

The table lists this clone with a count of one. The rearrangement links TRBV6-1 to TRBJ2-7; maybe TRBD1 (5 bases). V was trimmed by 3 bases and J by 8 bases, leaving 11 bases between them. CDR1 is MNHNS and CDR2 is SASEGT in the germline V gene. There are 12 residues in the CDR3. CDR3 DNA sequence: TGTGCCAGCAGTGATGGGGCGAACAAGCAGTACTTC. Translated: CASSDGANKQYF.

The gene calls are TRBV7-8 and TRBJ2-3; 8 positions match TRBD1. The CDR3 is 17 amino acids. The ends lost 1 base at V and 2 bases at J; junction bases unmatched: 8. The germline gives CDR1 SGHVS, CDR2 FQNEAQ. Here the CDR3 reads CASSLGKETGVTDTQYF. In DNA form, the CDR3 reads TGTGCCAGCAGCTTAGGAAAAGAGACAGGGGTCACAGATACGCAGTATTTT.

The chain carries TRBV4-3 and TRBJ2-3; TRBD2 matches at 11 bases. Unmatched junction bases numbered 6, after V lost 4 bases and J lost 6 bases. Germline V gene lookup returns CDR1 LGHNA and CDR2 YSLEER. This CDR3 region has 15 residues. The CDR3 region is CASSLLAGGSDTQYF. CDR3 in DNA: TGCGCCAGCAGCCTATTAGCGGGGGGGTCTGATACGCAGTATTTT.

This chain's CDR3 is CASSQAGGTGSDTQYF. The CDR3 DNA reads TGCGCCAGCAGCCAAGCCGGGGGAACGGGGTCAGATACGCAGTATTTT. V gene TRBV4-1 combines with J gene TRBJ2-3, with D possibly matching TRBD2 (6 bases). The length of the CDR3 is 16 residues. V was pared by 1 base and J by 4 bases, with 15 bases between. CDR1 and CDR2 from the germline V gene are MGHRA and YSYEKL.

Of note for this clone: Additional DNA sequences in this sample encode the identical CDR3. The J gene is TRBJ1-2, the V gene TRBV6-5, with TRBD1 matching 7 bases. Trimming took 3 bases from V and 6 from J; bases not matched to a gene: 1. Looked up from germline, CDR1 is MNHEY and CDR2 is SVGAGI. The CDR3 spans 12 residues. CDR3 residues: CASSYGTDGYTF. The CDR3 DNA reads as TGTGCCAGCAGTTATGGGACAGATGGCTACACCTTC.

DNA of the CDR3: TGTGCCAGCAGATTTTACGAGACAGGAGTCTCTGGGGCCAACGTCCTGACTTTC. Translation: CASRFYETGVSGANVLTF. The rearrangement joins TRBV2 to TRBJ2-6; maybe TRBD1 (6 bases). Per germline, CDR1 SNHLY and CDR2 FYNNEI. This CDR3 contains 18 residues. Trimming cost V 6 bases and J 0 bases, with 18 bases left between them.

The V gene is TRBV18, the J gene TRBJ2-7, with 7 bases fitting TRBD2. Trimming cost V 3 bases and J 2 bases; bases outside gene matches: 7. The germline CDR1 and CDR2 sequences are KGHSH and LQKENI. This CDR3 is built from 15 residues. The CDR3, as DNA: TGTGCCAGCTCACCCCTAGCGGACCTAACCTACGAGCAGTACTTC. It specifies CASSPLADLTYEQYF.